This T cell receptor beta chain was profiled in a study of shared clonotypes between healthy human individuals. Looking at the study overall: The donor group consisted of a couple of women and three men, aged 18 to 49.

Both subsets, CD45RA+ naive and CD45RA-negative memory, were split from the CD4+ cells. Per sorted-subset replicate PCR, input was approximately 180 ng DNA, representing roughly 29,000 T cell genomes. Profiling relied on immunoSEQ multiplex PCR, and the TCRdb table lists in-frame clones only, not all of them. In the table there are approximately 1,500,000 clones, over 95% of which are singletons. Between the trimmed V and J ends, which lost 6 bases and 3 bases, there was a span of 18 bases. In germline, CDR1 is MNHEY, CDR2 SVGAGI. CDR3 length: 15 amino acids. This TCR was recovered from a man aged 30-40 years in good health. Sequencing was performed on naive CD4+ T cells sorted from blood. Subset noted: CD45RA+ positively selected. The chain couples TRBV6-5 to TRBJ2-7; a possible D gene is TRBD1 (6 bases). The CDR3 loop is CASRPGAHRDYEQYF. CDR3 DNA: TGTGCCAGCAGGCCCGGGGCCCACAGGGACTACGAGCAGTACTTC.